The 32 T cell receptor beta chains given below trace back to one sample, sequenced in a study of cytomegalovirus exposure and HLA in healthy donors. Sequencing used immunoSEQ multiplex PCR; TCRdb keeps in-frame clones, though not all of them. The sample has around 300,000 clones, around 87% seen once. Sequenced material: PBMCs. The origin of the receptors is a woman aged 25 to 45 in good health and CMV-seropositive.

This clone was detected only a few times. The rearrangement uses TRBV28 and TRBJ2-2; D remains unclear. The CDR3 runs 11 residues. Germline V gene lookup returns CDR1 MDHEN and CDR2 SYDVKM. The CDR3, as DNA: TGTGTGTCGAGAAGGGACGGGGAGCTGTTTTTT. This codes for CVSRRDGELFF.

The J gene is TRBJ1-2, the V gene TRBV6-1, with a tentative D call TRBD1 (5 bases). Germline values: CDR1 MNHNS, CDR2 SASEGT. V shed 6 bases and J shed 3 bases, with 17 bases lying between them. The CDR3 is 15 residues long. CDR3 sequence reads: CASSSRTGTHYGYTF. The DNA for the CDR3 is TGTGCCAGCAGCTCAAGGACCGGGACCCACTATGGCTACACCTTC.

The rearrangement joins TRBV7-2 to TRBJ2-3; TRBD1 agrees at 9 bases. V was pared by 5 bases and J by 5 bases, with 8 bases of the junction left unmatched. This CDR3 comprises 15 residues. The germline CDR1 and CDR2 sequences are SGHTA and FQGNSA. CDR3 nucleotides: TGTGCCAGCAGCCTCCGGACAGGGGCGTTAGATACGCAGTATTTT. This gives the protein CASSLRTGALDTQYF.

The chain carries TRBV9 and TRBJ2-3; a weak D match, TRBD2 (6 bases). V lost 2 bases and J lost 6, with 13 bases in between. Germline lookup yields CDR1 SGDLS and CDR2 YYNGEE. The CDR3 length is 14 residues. CDR3 sequence reads: CASSVSSATDTQYF. Here the CDR3 DNA reads TGTGCCAGCAGCGTTTCTAGCGCTACTGATACGCAGTATTTT.

V gene TRBV29-1 combines with J gene TRBJ1-4; D not certain. Germline V gene lookup returns CDR1 SQVTM and CDR2 ANQGSEA. This CDR3 is built from 10 residues. The V end was cut by 6 bases, the J end by 4 bases, with 3 bases between. The CDR3 is CSVGNEKLFF. Written as DNA, the CDR3 is TGCAGCGTGGGTAATGAAAAACTGTTTTTT. The variable domain in full, completed from reference TRBV29-1 and TRBJ1-4, reads SAVISQKPSRDICQRGTSLTIQCQVDSQVTMMFWYRQQPGQSLTLIATANQGSEATYESGFVIDKFPISRPNLTFSTLTVSNMSPEDSSIYLCSVGNEKLFFGSGTQLSVL.

Here the CDR3 reads CASSPLGEREQYF. CDR3 sequence (DNA): TGTGCCAGTAGTCCCCTGGGGGAGCGGGAGCAGTACTTC. This chain uses TRBV19 with TRBJ2-7, with D perhaps given as TRBD1 or TRBD2 (5 bases each). CDR3 size: 13 residues. With 5 bases removed from V and 7 bases from J, the gap between germline ends came to 15 bases. The germline V gene has CDR1 LNHDA and CDR2 SQIVND (reference sequence).

The CDR3 nucleotides are TGTGCCAGCAGCGCTACGGCCTCCACTAGCGACGAGCAGTACTTC. The encoded protein is CASSATASTSDEQYF. The genes are TRBV27 and TRBJ2-7, with 7 bases fitting TRBD2. The trim removed 6 bases at V and 5 bases at J, leaving 13 bases unmatched. The V gene's germline CDR1 is MNHEY and CDR2 SMNVEV (reference sequence). The CDR3 length is 15 residues.

This clone turned up a few times. The V call is TRBV27, the J call TRBJ1-5; 9 bases are a match to TRBD1. With 3 bases clipped from V and 5 bases from J, the junction kept 14 bases outside the gene matches. Germline V gives CDR1 MNHEY, CDR2 SMNVEV (reference sequence). The CDR3 totals 18 residues. DNA of the CDR3: TGTGCCAGCAGTTTGGAAACGACAGGGGGGAACGGCGATCAGCCCCAGCATTTT. This translates into CASSLETTGGNGDQPQHF.

The chain couples TRBV27 to TRBJ2-3, with a weak D call TRBD2 (6 bases). Trimming removed 5 bases at V and 7 bases at J, with 7 bases between. Germline CDR1 and CDR2: MNHEY and SMNVEV (reference sequence). The CDR3 is 11 amino acids. CDR3 protein: CASSTSHTQYF. The CDR3 DNA reads TGTGCCAGCAGTACTAGCCATACGCAGTATTTT.

The chain has TRBV11-2 and TRBJ1-1; D might be TRBD1 (6 bases). Trimming pared 5 bases from V and 7 bases from J, leaving 11 bases between. CDR1 is SGHAT, CDR2 FQNNGV, per germline. CDR3 length: 12 amino acids. The CDR3 bases are TGTGCCAGCAGCCCTGGACAGATTGAAGCTTTCTTT. It specifies CASSPGQIEAFF.

V usage is TRBV5-6 and J usage is TRBJ2-7, with 10 bases that match TRBD1. V lost 0 bases to trimming and J lost 6 bases; unmatched junction nucleotides: 6. Germline lookup yields CDR1 SGHDT and CDR2 YYEEEE. The CDR3 contains 15 residues. CDR3 loop: CASSLDGQGVFEQYF. In DNA, the CDR3 is TGTGCCAGCAGCTTGGATGGACAGGGGGTCTTCGAGCAGTACTTC.

The V call is TRBV19, the J call TRBJ2-7; 7 bases align to TRBD1. Germline V lookup: CDR1 LNHDA, CDR2 SQIVND (reference sequence). This CDR3 contains 15 residues. V lost 3 bases to trimming and J lost 3 bases; unmatched junction nucleotides: 8. CDR3 region: CASSIGTGASYEQYF. Written as DNA, the CDR3 is TGTGCCAGTAGTATTGGAACAGGGGCGAGCTACGAGCAGTACTTC.

The rearrangement joins TRBV5-6 to TRBJ1-5; unclear D gene. The CDR3 contains 14 residues. The germline V gene has CDR1 SGHDT and CDR2 YYEEEE. V was shortened by 4 bases and J by 1 base, with 9 bases between the two germline ends. CDR3 sequence reads: CASSQAGSNQPQHF. CDR3 in DNA: TGTGCCAGCAGCCAGGCAGGAAGCAATCAGCCCCAGCATTTT.

The genes are TRBV10-3 and TRBJ2-5, with 7 bases matching TRBD2. The CDR3 totals 14 residues. The junction had 7 bases not matched to a gene; V was cut back by 2 bases and J by 7 bases. Germline assignment: CDR1 ENHRY and CDR2 SYGVKD. CDR3 sequence (DNA): TGTGCCATCAGTGAGCCGACGGAGCGGGGGACCCAGTACTTC. The encoded protein is CAISEPTERGTQYF.

The chain employs TRBV5-1 and TRBJ2-1; 11 bases are shared with TRBD2. The CDR3 spans 15 residues. J was trimmed by 9 bases and V by 2 bases; bases with no gene match: 7. Germline V gives CDR1 SGHRS, CDR2 YFSETQ. CDR3 DNA: TGCGCCAGCAGCTTTTCGGGACTAGCGGCAGTTGAGCAGTTCTTC. This gives the protein CASSFSGLAAVEQFF.

The chain employs TRBV5-1 and TRBJ2-2; 9 nucleotides match TRBD1. The germline CDR1 and CDR2 sequences are SGHRS and YFSETQ. Losses at the gene ends were 4 bases for V and 2 bases for J; bases not matched to a gene: 3. The CDR3 consists of 15 residues. CDR3 sequence reads: CASSPGQGNTGELFF. CDR3 DNA sequence: TGCGCCAGCAGCCCGGGACAGGGTAACACCGGGGAGCTGTTTTTT. The complete variable domain, with remaining parts taken from reference TRBV5-1 and TRBJ2-2, reads KAGVTQTPRYLIKTRGQQVTLSCSPISGHRSVSWYQQTPGQGLQFLFEYFSETQRNKGNFPGRFSGRQFSNSRSEMNVSTLELGDSALYLCASSPGQGNTGELFFGEGSRLTVL.

The gene calls are TRBV5-4 and TRBJ2-5, with D possibly matching TRBD2 (6 bases). The CDR3 runs to 14 residues. Deletions cut 2 bases from V and 0 bases from J, with 8 bases between. Germline CDR1 and CDR2: SGHNT and YYREEE (reference sequence). Here the CDR3 reads CASSFRTNQETQYF. In DNA form, the CDR3 reads TGTGCCAGCAGCTTCCGGACTAACCAAGAGACCCAGTACTTC.

This clone has a single count. The J gene is TRBJ2-5, the V gene TRBV5-6; tentative D call: TRBD1 (6 bases). V was pared by 0 bases and J by 3 bases, with 12 bases between. This CDR3 region has 15 residues. From germline, CDR1 is SGHDT and CDR2 YYEEEE. Here the CDR3 reads CASSLARTEEETQYF. The DNA for the CDR3 is TGTGCCAGCAGCTTGGCCCGGACAGAAGAAGAGACCCAGTACTTC.

This clone occurred once. The CDR3 DNA reads TGTGCCAGCTCACCACGGGGAGATAGCAATCAGCCCCAGCATTTT. Its protein product is CASSPRGDSNQPQHF. The chain uses TRBV18 and TRBJ1-5; D uncertain. The germline V and J ends were trimmed by 1 base and 0 bases, with 7 bases remaining between them. CDR1 and CDR2 from the germline V gene are KGHSH and LQKENI. The CDR3 is 15 residues long.

The chain carries TRBV5-1 and TRBJ1-5, with 7 bases that match TRBD1. J was trimmed by 1 base and V by 3 bases; bases with no gene match: 7. Germline CDR1 SGHRS, CDR2 YFSETQ. CDR3 length equals 16 residues. The CDR3 bases are TGCGCCAGCAGCTCCTGGGCAGGGGGGAGCAATCAGCCCCAGCATTTT. Its translation: CASSSWAGGSNQPQHF.

The chain couples TRBV6-5 to TRBJ1-2; a weak D match, TRBD1 (6 bases). The germline gives CDR1 MNHEY, CDR2 SVGAGI. Trimming took off 6 bases at V and 7 bases at J, with 12 bases between the two ends. The CDR3 consists of 12 residues. DNA for the CDR3: TGTGCCAGCAGCATACAGGGATCTGGCTACACCTTC. Amino acid sequence: CASSIQGSGYTF.

This clone has a handful of counts. The gene calls are TRBV4-3 and TRBJ1-6, with D tentatively TRBD1 (6 bases). Germline V gives CDR1 LGHNA, CDR2 YSLEER. Trimming cost V 4 bases and J 11 bases, with 15 bases left between them. The CDR3 is made up of 14 amino acids. The CDR3 protein is CASSLGRGGTPLHF. CDR3 nucleotide sequence: TGCGCCAGCAGCCTAGGGAGGGGGGGAACACCCCTCCACTTT.

This clone was recorded once. This chain joins TRBV11-2 and TRBJ2-5, with D unclear. The CDR3 runs 15 residues. From germline, CDR1 is SGHAT and CDR2 FQNNGV. V was cut by 5 bases and J by 2 bases, with 15 bases left in between. CDR3 sequence: CASSTPYTGQETQYF. CDR3 nucleotides: TGTGCCAGCAGCACACCGTACACCGGGCAAGAGACCCAGTACTTC.

The chain joins TRBV9 to TRBJ2-1; D unclear. CDR3 size: 13 residues. Trimming left V 3 bases short and J 2 bases short, with 6 bases between. Germline CDR1 and CDR2: SGDLS and YYNGEE. CDR3 in amino acids: CASSEAAYNEQFF. In nucleotides, the CDR3 is TGTGCCAGCAGCGAGGCAGCCTACAATGAGCAGTTCTTC.

CDR3 DNA: TGTGCCAGCAGTAAGGGAGATTTCGTATCAACTAATGAAAAACTGTTTTTT. It encodes CASSKGDFVSTNEKLFF. V is TRBV27 and J is TRBJ1-4, with D unclear. The CDR3 runs 17 residues. CDR1 and CDR2 (germline): MNHEY, SMNVEV (reference sequence). V lost 5 bases and J lost 0, with 16 bases in between.

The CDR3 region has the DNA TGCGCCAGCAGCCAAGATAGGTACAGGGACTACACCTTC. It yields the protein CASSQDRYRDYTF. The chain uses TRBV4-3 and TRBJ1-2; tentative D call: TRBD1 (6 bases). The CDR3 consists of 13 residues. The V end was cut by 0 bases, the J end by 10 bases, with 12 bases between. Germline CDR1 reads LGHNA; CDR2 reads YSLEER.

DNA for the CDR3: TGTGCCAGCAGAGCCGGGTTCTTAGACTACGAGCAGTACTTC. This translates into CASRAGFLDYEQYF. V gene TRBV2 combines with J gene TRBJ2-7; D call uncertain. The V end lost 6 bases, the J end lost 3 bases, and 15 bases lay between the germline ends. Germline V gene lookup returns CDR1 SNHLY and CDR2 FYNNEI. CDR3 length: 14 amino acids.

The rearrangement uses TRBV13 and TRBJ2-7, with 7 bases matching TRBD1. CDR3 length equals 15 residues. Trimming at V came to 6 bases and at J to 6 bases, leaving 14 bases not matched to a gene. The V gene's germline CDR1 is PRHDT and CDR2 FYEKMQ (reference sequence). The chain's CDR3 is CASSDNYRGIGEQYF. As DNA, the CDR3 is TGTGCCAGCAGTGACAATTACAGGGGCATAGGCGAGCAGTACTTC. Full variable domain (remainder filled in from reference TRBV13 and TRBJ2-7): AAGVIQSPRHLIKEKRETATLKCYPIPRHDTVYWYQQGPGQDPQFLISFYEKMQSDKGSIPDRFSAQQFSDYHSELNMSSLELGDSALYFCASSDNYRGIGEQYFGPGTRLTVT.

The chain is built from TRBV7-6 and TRBJ2-3, with D perhaps matching TRBD2 (5 bases). CDR1 is SGHVS and CDR2 is FNYEAQ in the germline V gene. The CDR3 totals 15 residues. Trimming stripped 0 bases from V and 3 bases from J, with 10 bases between. DNA of the CDR3: TGTGCCAGCAGCTTAGCCGCTAGCAGGACAGATACGCAGTATTTT. Its translation: CASSLAASRTDTQYF.

The chain is built from TRBV27 and TRBJ2-2, with 7 bases fitting TRBD2. This CDR3 comprises 15 residues. From germline, CDR1 is MNHEY and CDR2 SMNVEV (reference sequence). V shed 6 bases, J shed 0 bases, and the junction held 4 bases outside the gene matches. This CDR3 is CASRVGRANTGELFF. CDR3 nucleotide sequence: TGTGCCAGCAGGGTAGGGAGGGCGAACACCGGGGAGCTGTTTTTT.

This clone was recorded a few times. CDR3 protein: CASSLSELLVNEQFF. The CDR3 region has the DNA TGTGCCAGCAGCTTAAGCGAGTTGCTGGTCAATGAGCAGTTCTTC. The rearrangement uses TRBV7-3 and TRBJ2-1; no clear D gene. There are 15 residues in the CDR3. The germline V gene encodes CDR1 SGHTA and CDR2 FQGTGA. V was shortened by 1 base and J by 6 bases, with 13 bases between the two germline ends.

This clone was seen just once. V usage is TRBV25-1 and J usage is TRBJ2-1; 13 bases fit TRBD2. Germline trimming cut 5 bases from V and 5 bases from J; bases unmatched to any gene: 9. Germline values: CDR1 MGHDK, CDR2 SYGVNS. The length of the CDR3 is 17 residues. The CDR3 reads CASSPRTSGGRNNEQFF. CDR3 DNA sequence: TGTGCCAGCAGTCCTCGGACTAGCGGGGGCCGCAACAATGAGCAGTTCTTC. Full variable domain (rest looked up from reference TRBV25-1 and TRBJ2-1): EADIYQTPRYLVIGTGKKITLECSQTMGHDKMYWYQQDPGMELHLIHYSYGVNSTEKGDLSSESTVSRIRTEHFPLTLESARPSHTSQYLCASSPRTSGGRNNEQFFGPGTRLTVL.